This section outlines one TCR beta chain sequence together with its context. How the authors handled the data: Cell counts per sample came from amplifying reference gene primers. The method was immunoSEQ multiplex PCR; TCRdb's version includes in-frame clones alone and lacks a portion of them. The V and J calls and the clone size are those of that table, but D and trimming were determined from the DNA. This table holds about 200,000 clones, about 90% found once. The data stem from a study of blood T cell repertoires in COVID-19. Study background: Samples of COVID-19 (acute and convalescent) were obtained from the United States, Italy and Spain. T cells, B-cell-depleted T cells, or PBMCs supplied cDNA or gDNA.

V gave up 1 base and J gave up 12 bases, with 12 bases separating them. The CDR3 is 11 amino acids. Germline V CDR1 and CDR2: DFQATT, SNEGSKA (reference sequence). This chain links TRBV20-1 with TRBJ1-2, with no clear D. This clonotype originated in a man between 18 and 35 years old with active or convalescent COVID-19. The specimen sequenced was peripheral blood. This CDR3 reads CSARGARNHTF. CDR3 DNA sequence: TGCAGTGCTAGAGGAGCCCGCAACCACACCTTC.